This TCR beta chain derives from a study of CD8+ T cells in alopecia areata. Stated treatment: oral pan-JAK inhibitor, 5-10 mg twice daily. Sequencing relied on a cDNA template that was reverse transcribed from extracted RNA. Sequencing was performed with immunoSEQ multiplex PCR; in TCRdb, only in-frame clones are kept and a portion is missing. The sample includes approximately 160,000 clones, less than 70% of them seen just once. The CDR3 runs to 13 residues. Germline CDR1 reads ENHRY; CDR2 reads SYGVKD. Losses at the gene ends were 6 bases for V and 6 bases for J; bases not matched to a gene: 6. This clone has just a few counts.

Material: CD4+ T cells sorted from blood, obtained at week 24, from a patient treated with tofacitinib. The clonotype was recovered from a human donor with alopecia areata. V is TRBV10-3 and J is TRBJ1-2, with 8 bases matching TRBD1. The CDR3 protein is CAIRPGTGDGYTF. The CDR3 nucleotides are TGTGCCATCAGGCCCGGGACAGGAGATGGCTACACCTTC.